A selection of T cell receptor beta chains follows, all from one sample in a study of cytomegalovirus exposure and HLA in healthy donors. Method: immunoSEQ multiplex PCR; TCRdb's copy keeps in-frame clones and lacks some. The sample totals about 74,000 clones; its top ten clones hold 6.5% to 9%. The sample comprised PBMCs. The receptors were sampled from a female donor in good health and CMV-seropositive. CDR3s include the opening cysteine and the closing phenylalanine or tryptophan. D genes are given only for firm matches.

TRBV18	TRBD1	TRBJ2-7	CASSPRGQGGSYEQYF	TGTGCCAGCTCACCACGGGGACAGGGGGGATCCTACGAGCAGTACTTC
TRBV5-1	TRBD2	TRBJ2-3	CASSGISGRSTDTQYF	TGCGCCAGCAGCGGAATTAGCGGGAGGAGCACAGATACGCAGTATTTT
TRBV4-3	TRBD2	TRBJ2-7	CASSQDLGGGAYEQYF	TGCGCCAGCAGCCAAGATTTAGGCGGGGGGGCCTACGAGCAGTACTTC
TRBV7-2	NA	TRBJ1-1	CASSLSWSSAEAFF	TGTGCCAGCAGCTTAAGTTGGAGCAGCGCTGAAGCTTTCTTT
TRBV10-3	TRBD1	TRBJ2-5	CAISSGQGFWEETQYF	TGTGCCATCAGCTCGGGACAGGGCTTTTGGGAAGAGACCCAGTACTTC
TRBV23-1	NA	TRBJ1-1	CASSRNRGSNTEAFF	TGCGCCAGCAGTCGGAATAGGGGCTCTAACACTGAAGCTTTCTTT
TRBV2	TRBD1	TRBJ2-7	CASSARRGQGAGEQYF	TGTGCCAGCAGCGCACGAAGGGGACAGGGGGCGGGCGAGCAGTACTTC
TRBV2	NA	TRBJ1-1	CASSEGLRGNYDEAFF	TGTGCCAGCAGTGAAGGGTTACGGGGGAATTATGATGAAGCTTTCTTT
TRBV18	NA	TRBJ2-5	CASSSIYRDSQETQYF	TGTGCCAGCTCATCTATCTACCGGGACTCTCAAGAGACCCAGTACTTC
TRBV5-6	TRBD1	TRBJ1-1	CASSWNRGTRNTEAFF	TGTGCCAGCAGCTGGAACAGGGGGACGAGGAACACTGAAGCTTTCTTT
TRBV19	NA	TRBJ1-1	CASRRYSMNTEAFF	TGTGCCAGTAGAAGGTACAGTATGAACACTGAAGCTTTCTTT
TRBV9	NA	TRBJ2-3	CASSVVGGTPDTQYF	TGTGCCAGCAGCGTAGTGGGCGGGACCCCAGATACGCAGTATTTT
TRBV6-1	NA	TRBJ2-7	CASSEGRGLSYEQYF	TGTGCCAGCAGTGAGGGCAGGGGTCTTTCCTACGAGCAGTACTTC
TRBV29-1	TRBD2	TRBJ2-2	CSAGTSGNTGELFF	TGCAGCGCCGGGACTAGCGGGAACACCGGGGAGCTGTTTTTT
TRBV6-1	TRBD1	TRBJ1-5	CASSELGQQYSNQPQHF	TGTGCCAGCAGTGAATTGGGACAGCAATATAGCAATCAGCCCCAGCATTTT
TRBV7-8	NA	TRBJ1-4	CASSLVGFRVGEKLFF	TGTGCCAGCAGCTTAGTTGGTTTCAGGGTAGGTGAAAAACTGTTTTTT
TRBV27	NA	TRBJ2-3	CASSAGDTQYF	TGTGCCAGCAGTGCCGGTGATACGCAGTATTTT
TRBV2	NA	TRBJ2-2	CASSGQLANTGELFF	TGTGCCAGCAGTGGACAGCTAGCGAACACCGGGGAGCTGTTTTTT
TRBV2	TRBD2	TRBJ2-1	CASILLAGGYEQFF	TGTGCCAGCATCCTACTAGCGGGAGGTTATGAGCAGTTCTTC
TRBV2	TRBD2	TRBJ2-2	CASSRTSGLKNTGELFF	TGTGCCAGCAGCAGGACTAGCGGGCTTAAGAACACCGGGGAGCTGTTTTTT
TRBV5-6	TRBD2	TRBJ2-5	CASSFLAGVEETQYF	TGTGCCAGCAGCTTCTTAGCGGGAGTCGAGGAGACCCAGTACTTC
TRBV5-1	NA	TRBJ2-7	CASSRVIDHRTPYEQYF	TGCGCCAGCAGCCGGGTCATCGACCATAGAACCCCCTACGAGCAGTACTTC
TRBV6-1	TRBD2	TRBJ2-7	CASSAVAGLSSYEQYF	TGTGCCAGCAGTGCAGTAGCGGGGCTGAGCTCCTACGAGCAGTACTTC
TRBV18	TRBD1	TRBJ1-4	CASSPRDSRVEKLFF	TGTGCCAGCTCACCACGGGACAGCCGGGTTGAAAAACTGTTTTTT
TRBV5-1	NA	TRBJ2-4	CASSRERRDKNIQYF	TGCGCCAGCAGCCGCGAACGGAGGGACAAAAACATTCAGTACTTC
TRBV7-3	TRBD1	TRBJ1-1	CASSLEQGAGAEAFF	TGTGCCAGCAGCTTAGAACAGGGGGCCGGGGCTGAAGCTTTCTTT
TRBV19	NA	TRBJ2-7	CVSSIVPGSYEQYF	TGTGTCAGTAGTATAGTGCCGGGGTCCTACGAGCAGTACTTC
TRBV30	NA	TRBJ2-5	CAWSAVNQETQYF	TGTGCCTGGAGTGCGGTAAACCAAGAGACCCAGTACTTC
TRBV5-4	NA	TRBJ2-7	CAVGGGRVDQYNEQYF	TGTGCCGTCGGAGGGGGCAGGGTAGATCAGTATAACGAGCAGTACTTC
TRBV7-2	NA	TRBJ2-7	CASSPEYLRDEQYF	TGTGCCAGCAGCCCCGAGTATCTCAGGGACGAGCAGTACTTC
TRBV6-1	TRBD2	TRBJ2-3	CATQTSWGTDTQYF	TGTGCCACACAGACTAGCTGGGGCACAGATACGCAGTATTTT
TRBV4-1	NA	TRBJ2-6	CASSLGPGANVLTF	TGCGCCAGCAGCCTTGGGCCTGGGGCCAACGTCCTGACTTTC
TRBV5-4	NA	TRBJ2-7	CASNTEQGHEQYF	TGTGCCAGCAATACTGAACAGGGCCACGAGCAGTACTTC
TRBV27	NA	TRBJ1-2	CASSLGRTTYGYTF	TGTGCCAGCAGTTTAGGCAGGACTACCTATGGCTACACCTTC
TRBV5-1	TRBD1	TRBJ1-5	CASSRDSDQPQHF	TGCGCCAGCAGCAGGGACAGTGATCAGCCCCAGCATTTT
TRBV5-1	NA	TRBJ2-1	CASSLAYQTRISGHEQFF	TGCGCCAGCAGCTTGGCCTATCAGACTAGAATATCTGGCCATGAGCAGTTCTTC
TRBV5-8	TRBD2	TRBJ2-7	CASSFPVGGYEQYF	TGTGCCAGCAGCTTCCCGGTCGGGGGGTACGAGCAGTACTTC
TRBV29-1	NA	TRBJ2-7	CSAEESSYEQYF	TGCAGCGCAGAGGAAAGCTCCTACGAGCAGTACTTC
TRBV5-4	NA	TRBJ2-2	CASSLGQKPTGELFF	TGTGCCAGCAGCTTGGGACAGAAACCCACCGGGGAGCTGTTTTTT
TRBV7-2	NA	TRBJ2-3	CASSLYGGSTDTQYF	TGTGCCAGCAGCTTGTATGGCGGGAGCACAGATACGCAGTATTTT
TRBV29-1	TRBD1	TRBJ1-1	CSVQTGRTEAFF	TGCAGCGTTCAGACAGGGAGGACTGAAGCTTTCTTT
TRBV19	TRBD1	TRBJ1-2	CASSTSRGLDYGYTF	TGTGCCAGTAGTACTTCCAGGGGGCTTGACTATGGCTACACCTTC
TRBV6-6	NA	TRBJ1-6	CASVAEADNSPLHF	TGTGCCAGCGTTGCGGAGGCTGATAATTCACCCCTCCACTTT
TRBV5-1	TRBD2	TRBJ2-7	CASSTIAGEAVERYF	TGCGCCAGCAGCACAATAGCGGGAGAGGCGGTCGAGCGGTACTTC
TRBV18	TRBD1	TRBJ1-4	CASSPGQVNEKLFF	TGTGCCAGCTCACCGGGACAGGTGAATGAAAAACTGTTTTTT
TRBV19	NA	TRBJ1-1	CASRTGNTEAFF	TGTGCCAGTAGGACAGGGAACACTGAAGCTTTCTTT
TRBV9	TRBD2	TRBJ2-1	CASSVGSGGAYNEQFF	TGTGCCAGCAGCGTAGGAAGCGGGGGGGCCTACAATGAGCAGTTCTTC
TRBV4-1	TRBD2	TRBJ2-1	CASSPRTKKVAGVREQFF	TGCGCCAGCAGCCCGCGAACCAAGAAGGTAGCGGGAGTACGTGAGCAGTTCTTC
TRBV28	NA	TRBJ2-7	CASSFYRHPYEQYF	TGTGCCAGCAGTTTTTACCGCCACCCCTACGAGCAGTACTTC
TRBV29-1	TRBD1	TRBJ1-2	CSVGDSNADGYTF	TGCAGCGTCGGGGACAGCAATGCTGATGGCTACACCTTC
TRBV20-1	NA	TRBJ2-7	CSAEGGGQYF	TGCAGTGCCGAGGGAGGAGGGCAGTACTTC
TRBV7-9	TRBD2	TRBJ2-5	CASSLVAAGEGQETQYF	TGTGCCAGCAGCTTAGTTGCAGCGGGAGAGGGGCAAGAGACCCAGTACTTC